The 7 T cell receptor beta chains in this list originate from one sample, sequenced in a study of blood T cell repertoires in COVID-19. Produced via immunoSEQ multiplex PCR; TCRdb's table is partial and in-frame only. This sample has about 61,000 clones, with roughly 90% found just once. The sequenced sample was peripheral blood. Receptors originate from a woman between 45 and 65 years old with active or convalescent COVID-19.

This clone has only one observation. This chain connects TRBV6-1 to TRBJ2-3, with no clear D. The CDR3 covers 15 residues. Germline V gene lookup returns CDR1 MNHNS and CDR2 SASEGT. With 0 bases removed from V and 0 bases from J, the gap between germline ends came to 7 bases. The CDR3 region has the DNA TGTGCCAGCAGTGAAGCGCGAGTAAGCACAGATACGCAGTATTTT. Translation: CASSEARVSTDTQYF.

This clone has only a few counts. The genes are TRBV6-5 and TRBJ2-7, with 7 nucleotides matching TRBD1. This CDR3 region has 14 residues. V lost 6 bases and J lost 0; bases outside the gene matches: 5. In germline, CDR1 is MNHEY, CDR2 SVGAGI. The CDR3 is CASRRTGSSYEQYF. As DNA, the CDR3 is TGTGCCAGCAGGCGGACAGGCAGCTCCTACGAGCAGTACTTC.

Here the CDR3 DNA reads TGTGCCAGCAGACCGACAGGGGTTTACGAGCAGTACTTC. Protein sequence: CASRPTGVYEQYF. V is TRBV28 and J is TRBJ2-7; 8 nucleotides align to TRBD1. The CDR3 sequence is 13 residues long. Germline V gene lookup returns CDR1 MDHEN and CDR2 SYDVKM. The trim removed 6 bases at V and 4 bases at J, leaving 5 bases unmatched.

The chain combines TRBV10-1 with TRBJ2-2; TRBD2 matches at 7 bases. Looked up from germline, CDR1 is WNHNN and CDR2 is SYGVQD (reference sequence). The CDR3 totals 13 residues. As DNA, the CDR3 is TGCGCGGTGGCGGGAGACGGGACCGGGGAGCTGTTTTTT. Residues: CAVAGDGTGELFF.

The genes are TRBV5-6 and TRBJ1-1; 7 nucleotides align to TRBD1. There are 15 residues in the CDR3. V was pared by 2 bases and J by 1 base, with 5 bases of the junction left unmatched. Germline V gene data show CDR1 as SGHDT and CDR2 as YYEEEE. CDR3 in amino acids: CASSFRTGKNTEAFF. The CDR3 bases are TGTGCCAGCAGCTTTAGGACAGGTAAGAACACTGAAGCTTTCTTT.

This chain links TRBV2 with TRBJ1-5, with D possibly being TRBD1 (6 bases). Trimming stripped 6 bases from V and 4 bases from J, with 16 bases between. This CDR3 is built from 15 residues. In germline, CDR1 is SNHLY, CDR2 FYNNEI. CDR3 protein: CASSFPGTLNQPQHF. Written as DNA, the CDR3 is TGTGCCAGCAGCTTCCCCGGGACACTGAATCAGCCCCAGCATTTT.

This chain links TRBV7-3 with TRBJ1-1; 8 positions match TRBD1. The CDR3 has 17 amino acids. Germline loops: CDR1 SGHTA, CDR2 FQGTGA. The J segment lost 0 bases and the V segment lost 0 bases, leaving 6 bases of the junction unmatched. As DNA, the CDR3 is TGTGCCAGCAGCTTAACGGGTGGACAGGGAATGAACACTGAAGCTTTCTTT. Its translation: CASSLTGGQGMNTEAFF.